The TCR beta chain under discussion was sequenced for a study of blood T cell repertoires in COVID-19. Study information: The samples span acute and convalescent COVID-19 from the United States, Italy and Spain.

The assay was immunoSEQ multiplex PCR, and TCRdb's table has in-frame clones only and misses some. The table has 68,000 or so clones, around 89% seen once; the top ten hold 6.4%. The V segment lost 2 bases and the J segment 13 bases; nucleotides outside the gene matches: 3. CDR3 size: 14 residues. Per germline, CDR1 SGHAT and CDR2 FQDESV (reference sequence). Sequencing used peripheral blood. This chain uses TRBV11-1 with TRBJ1-6, with TRBD1 matching over 12 bases. The receptor comes from a woman aged 70-85 years with acute or convalescent COVID-19. This CDR3 reads CASSLRDRGPPLHF. The CDR3 DNA follows: TGTGCCAGCAGCTTACGGGACAGGGGGCCCCCCCTCCACTTT.